This entry features one TCR beta chain sequence. As yet, its antigen is unknown. At one of its ends the junction is not consistent with the germline gene, which may arise from a read error. The sample comes from a study of tumor and adjacent non-tumor tissue in lung cancer. RNA was extracted from bulk tissue without any cell sorting. Study results and limitations: Shorter survival was associated with higher TCR diversity in tumors.

A modified ARM-PCR protocol with three rounds of nested PCR amplified TCRbeta. TCRdb reprocessed the multiplex PCR reads via MiXCR and lists one record per CDR3 protein. The table shows more than 85,000 distinct CDR3 sequences, with about 87% occurring only once. The sequenced sample was lung tumor tissue. This clonotype was obtained from a man aged 65 to 85 with non-small cell lung cancer.

This chain's CDR3 is CASTYGTGGYNSPPHF. In nucleotides, the CDR3 is TGTGCCAGCACCTACGGGACCGGGGGCTATAATTCACCCCCCCACTTT. The chain links TRBV12-3 or TRBV12-4 to TRBJ1-6; tentative D call: TRBD1 (6 bases). The CDR3 runs to 16 residues.